This T cell receptor beta chain derives from a study of cytomegalovirus exposure and HLA in healthy donors. Overall study findings and caveats: Most TCR sequences proved rare, with some public TCRs found in many donors.

The germline gives CDR1 MNHNS, CDR2 SASEGT. CDR3 length: 13 amino acids. Trimming stripped 8 bases from V and 5 bases from J, with 10 bases between. The PCR made use of 60 Vbeta and 13 Jbeta primers. Assay used: immunoSEQ multiplex PCR; TCRdb lists only in-frame clones, some missing. The sample lists some 100,000 clones, about three quarters occurring once. Comment on this clone: As yet, its antigen is unknown.

The material sequenced was PBMCs. This sequence was found in a woman in her thirties or forties in good health and CMV-seropositive. This chain uses TRBV6-1 with TRBJ1-6; D possibly corresponds to TRBD1 (6 bases). DNA of the CDR3: TGTGCCAGCCAGGGGACGGATAATTCACCCCTCCACTTT. Amino acid sequence: CASQGTDNSPLHF.